This TCR beta chain stems from a study of blood T cell repertoires in COVID-19. Study at large: T cells, B-cell-depleted T cells, or PBMCs provided the cDNA or gDNA that served as material.

The CDR3 length is 17 residues. The V and J ends lost 4 bases and 0 bases, in that order; junction bases with no gene match: 12. CDR1 is SGHRS, CDR2 YFSETQ, per germline. Seattle's enrolled individuals joined amid active infection and were then monitored longitudinally. Authors' data handling: Reference gene primer amplification gave estimated nucleated cell counts. This table comes from immunoSEQ multiplex PCR, and its TCRdb copy is limited to in-frame clones, with some not included. D and trimming come from the DNA, and the V and J calls and clone size come from that table. The sample lists approximately 180,000 clones, roughly 83% occurring once.

The chain has TRBV5-1 and TRBJ1-2, with 7 bases fitting TRBD1. The sequence came from a woman aged 40 to 55 with COVID-19, enrolled during active disease. Sequencing was done on a sample of peripheral blood. CDR3 bases: TGCGCCAGCAGCCGCGACGGAGGGGGCTCCTCTAACTATGGCTACACCTTC. Translating it yields CASSRDGGGSSNYGYTF.